The 18 T cell receptor beta chains given below trace back to one sample, sequenced in a study of blood T cells in healthy people across ages. The use of a sample-barcoded 5' primer and a J-beta primer mix characterized a second PCR of roughly 6 to 11 cycles. TCRdb ran MiXCR on the 5' RACE reads and lists one entry per CDR3 protein. The data show 1.5 million to 2 million distinct CDR3 sequences, 28% seen once. The material sequenced was blood. The receptors shown here come from a young woman in good health.

This clonotype occurred many times. V is TRBV29-1 and J is TRBJ2-7; D call uncertain. This CDR3 is 12 amino acids long. The germline V gene has CDR1 SQVTM and CDR2 ANQGSEA. Trimming stripped 4 bases from V and 6 bases from J, with 13 bases between. The CDR3 protein is CSVVQDRSEQYF. The CDR3 DNA reads as TGCAGCGTTGTTCAGGACCGAAGCGAGCAGTACTTC.

For this clonotype: Germline and junction disagree at one end, which may indicate a read error. The chain carries TRBV11-2 and TRBJ2-5; D is perhaps TRBD2 (5 bases). The CDR3 runs to 16 residues. Germline V gene lookup returns CDR1 SGHAT and CDR2 FQNNGV. The CDR3 DNA reads TGTGCCAGCAGCTTAGCCACACACGGGAACCAGGAGACCCAGTACTTC. The encoded protein is CASSLATHGNQETQYF.

This clonotype showed up many times. This sequence joins TRBV7-2 and TRBJ2-7; 7 bases agree with TRBD2. V lost 3 bases to trimming and J lost 0 bases; unmatched junction nucleotides: 5. Germline assignment: CDR1 SGHTA and CDR2 FQGNSA. The length of the CDR3 is 15 residues. The CDR3 loop reads CASSFREGLSYEQYF. CDR3 coding DNA: TGTGCCAGCAGCTTCAGGGAGGGCCTCTCCTACGAGCAGTACTTC.

This clonotype was detected only a few times. The V call is TRBV12-3 or TRBV12-4, the J call TRBJ2-1; D remains unclear. The germline V and J ends were trimmed by 1 base and 10 bases, with 5 bases remaining between them. This CDR3 is built from 11 residues. The CDR3 is CASSLEEEQFF. DNA of the CDR3: TGTGCCAGCAGTTTAGAGGAAGAGCAGTTCTTC.

This clonotype was seen more than once but under ten times. This chain uses TRBV5-1 with TRBJ2-4, with D perhaps TRBD1 (5 bases). Germline V CDR1 and CDR2: SGHRS, YFSETQ. V was cut by 0 bases and J by 5 bases, with 9 bases left in between. This CDR3 has 14 amino acids. The CDR3 spells CASSLAGPENIQYF. The CDR3, as DNA: TGCGCCAGCAGCTTGGCAGGGCCCGAAAACATTCAGTACTTC.

This clonotype was detected a few times. The chain links TRBV5-1 to TRBJ2-1, with TRBD1 identical over 9 bases. The length of the CDR3 is 15 residues. V was clipped by 4 bases and J by 8 bases; unmatched bases: 10. CDR1 is SGHRS and CDR2 is YFSETQ in the germline V gene. CDR3 nucleotides: TGCGCCAGCAGCCACGAAGGGACAGGGTCCTATGAGCAGTTCTTC. It is translated as CASSHEGTGSYEQFF.

The V and J genes are TRBV6-1 and TRBJ1-1; 9 positions agree with TRBD1. V shed 4 bases and J 5 bases; nucleotides not matched to a gene: 8. CDR1 is MNHNS and CDR2 is SASEGT in the germline V gene. The CDR3 runs to 15 residues. Written as DNA, the CDR3 is TGTGCCAGCAGTGTTGGGGGACAGGGACGAACTGAAGCTTTCTTT. Residues: CASSVGGQGRTEAFF.

Ten or more counts support this clonotype. The chain joins TRBV7-2 to TRBJ2-7, with a weak D call TRBD2 (5 bases). Germline lookup yields CDR1 SGHTA and CDR2 FQGNSA. Trimming stripped 5 bases from V and 5 bases from J, with 10 bases between. This CDR3 is built from 12 residues. CDR3: CASSGGGHEQYF. DNA of the CDR3: TGTGCCAGCAGCGGAGGTGGTCACGAGCAGTACTTC. The complete variable domain, with remaining parts taken from reference TRBV7-2 and TRBJ2-7, reads GAGVSQSPSNKVTEKGKDVELRCDPISGHTALYWYRQSLGQGLEFLIYFQGNSAPDKSGLPSDRFSAERTGGSVSTLTIQRTQQEDSAVYLCASSGGGHEQYFGPGTRLTVT.

This clonotype was recorded a few times. CDR3 amino acids: CSAVGRGNWGESPLHF. The CDR3 DNA sequence: TGCAGTGCGGTAGGGAGGGGAAATTGGGGGGAGTCACCCCTCCACTTT. The gene calls are TRBV20-1 and TRBJ1-6; D might be TRBD1 (5 bases). V was trimmed by 6 bases and J by 10 bases, leaving 25 bases between them. The CDR3 spans 16 residues. The germline V gene has CDR1 DFQATT and CDR2 SNEGSKA (reference sequence).

Many counts were recorded for this clonotype. This chain links TRBV7-2 with TRBJ2-1; no clear D gene. The CDR3 sequence is 12 residues long. Looked up from germline, CDR1 is SGHTA and CDR2 is FQGNSA. With 2 bases removed from V and 7 bases from J, the gap between germline ends came to 6 bases. The CDR3 protein is CASSLIKNEQFF. The DNA of the CDR3 is TGTGCCAGCAGCTTAATAAAGAATGAGCAGTTCTTC.

This clonotype was detected only a few times. The rearrangement uses TRBV5-1 and TRBJ2-1; D not resolved. This CDR3 spans 13 amino acids. Germline V CDR1 and CDR2: SGHRS, YFSETQ. V lost 4 bases to trimming and J lost 4 bases, with 9 bases between them. CDR3 DNA: TGCGCCAGCAGCCATCAGTCGTACAATGAGCAGTTCTTC. Translated: CASSHQSYNEQFF.

This sequence joins TRBV30 and TRBJ1-1; TRBD1 might be the D (6 bases). The CDR3 loop spans 11 amino acids. V lost 1 base and J 8 bases, leaving 8 bases between the germline ends. The V gene's germline CDR1 is GTSNPN and CDR2 SVGIG (reference sequence). For the CDR3, the DNA is TGTGCCTGGAGTGACACAGGGGAAGCTTTCTTT. Its protein is CAWSDTGEAFF.

This clonotype was observed a few times. The rearrangement uses TRBV6-2 or TRBV6-3 and TRBJ2-6, with 12 positions matching TRBD2. This CDR3 contains 17 residues. Germline CDR1 reads MNHEY; CDR2 reads SVGEGT. V lost 8 bases, J lost 2 bases, and 7 bases stayed unmatched. Here the CDR3 DNA reads TGTGCCAGCCGAACTAGCGGGAGGATAACTGGGGCCAACGTCCTGACTTTC. Translation gives CASRTSGRITGANVLTF.

The V call is TRBV5-1, the J call TRBJ2-1; 9 bases are shared with TRBD2. The CDR3 consists of 14 residues. V trimming: 4 bases; J trimming: 9 bases; junction bases outside the gene matches: 8. The germline gives CDR1 SGHRS, CDR2 YFSETQ. The CDR3 nucleotides read TGCGCCAGCAGCGAAGGACTAGCGAGCGGTGAGCAGTTCTTC. Amino acids: CASSEGLASGEQFF. Full variable domain (remainder filled in from reference TRBV5-1 and TRBJ2-1): KAGVTQTPRYLIKTRGQQVTLSCSPISGHRSVSWYQQTPGQGLQFLFEYFSETQRNKGNFPGRFSGRQFSNSRSEMNVSTLELGDSALYLCASSEGLASGEQFFGPGTRLTVL.

This clonotype was seen a few times. The chain couples TRBV20-1 to TRBJ1-1; D is ambiguous. Trimming took off 6 bases at V and 1 base at J, with 15 bases between the two ends. CDR3 length equals 14 residues. Germline V lookup: CDR1 DFQATT, CDR2 SNEGSKA (reference sequence). Written as DNA, the CDR3 is TGCAGTGCCGCCCCTGGGGATACGAACACTGAAGCTTTCTTT. Translation gives CSAAPGDTNTEAFF.

The chain's CDR3 is CASGGGGFNNEQFF. The CDR3 region has the DNA TGCGCCAGCGGCGGGGGAGGGTTTAACAATGAGCAGTTCTTC. The V and J genes are TRBV5-1 and TRBJ2-1, with TRBD2 identical over 7 bases. The V gene end was trimmed by 7 bases and the J gene end by 5 bases; junction bases not matched to a gene: 9. The V gene's germline CDR1 is SGHRS and CDR2 YFSETQ. The CDR3 sequence is 14 residues long.

This clonotype has more than one count but fewer than ten. The chain combines TRBV5-5 with TRBJ2-2; possible D gene TRBD2, 5 bases. Per the germline V gene, CDR1 is SGHKS and CDR2 is YYEKEE (reference sequence). Trimming removed 0 bases from V and 10 bases from J, with 13 bases in between. CDR3 length equals 14 residues. The CDR3 bases are TGTGCCAGCAGCTTGGCCTGGGCGGAGGAGGAGCTGTTTTTT. Translated: CASSLAWAEEELFF.

This clonotype was recorded at least ten times. This chain connects TRBV11-3 to TRBJ2-3; D is undetermined. V lost 4 bases and J 4 bases, leaving 9 bases between the germline ends. The CDR3 covers 13 residues. CDR1 and CDR2 (germline): SGHNT, YENEEA. DNA for the CDR3: TGTGCCAGCAGCTCCCGGACGTCAGATACGCAGTATTTT. This translates into CASSSRTSDTQYF.